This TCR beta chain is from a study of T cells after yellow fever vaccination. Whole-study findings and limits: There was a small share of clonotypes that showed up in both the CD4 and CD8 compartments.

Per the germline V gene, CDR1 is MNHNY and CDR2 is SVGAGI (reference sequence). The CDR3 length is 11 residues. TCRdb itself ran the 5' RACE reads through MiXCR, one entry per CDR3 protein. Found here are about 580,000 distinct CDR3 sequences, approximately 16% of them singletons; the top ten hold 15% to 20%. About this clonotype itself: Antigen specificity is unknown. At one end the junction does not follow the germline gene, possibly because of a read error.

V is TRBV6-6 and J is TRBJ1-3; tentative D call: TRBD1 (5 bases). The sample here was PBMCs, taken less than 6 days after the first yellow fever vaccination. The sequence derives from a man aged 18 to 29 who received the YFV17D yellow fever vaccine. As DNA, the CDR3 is TGCGCCTGGGGGTCTGGAAACACCATATATTTT. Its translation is CAWGSGNTIYF.